One sample yielded the 19 T cell receptor beta chains listed below, sequenced in a study of glioma-infiltrating T cells. The iRepertoire nested amplicon-rescue multiplex PCR amplified TCR alpha and beta CDR3s from RNA. Each CDR3 protein is one row after TCRdb ran MiXCR on the multiplex PCR reads. The table records 100,000 to 150,000 distinct CDR3 sequences, roughly 25% of them present only once. Sequenced material: glioma tissue, nonneoplastic brain tissue, or PBMCs (not recorded which). Receptor source: a human donor with low-grade glioma or glioblastoma, undergoing nonglioma brain surgery, or in good health (not recorded which).

The rearrangement uses TRBV7-9 and TRBJ2-1; no reliable D call. This CDR3 has 17 amino acids. Per germline, CDR1 SEHNR and CDR2 FQNEAQ (reference sequence). Trimming pared 6 bases from V and 0 bases from J, leaving 18 bases between. CDR3 DNA: TGTGCCAGCAGTCTAAAACCCGCAGGCAGCTCCTACAATGAGCAGTTCTTC. Translation: CASSLKPAGSSYNEQFF.

This clonotype was seen many times. The J gene is TRBJ2-1, the V gene TRBV6-2 or TRBV6-3; 11 bases align to TRBD2. The V segment lost 4 bases and the J segment 6 bases; nucleotides outside the gene matches: 8. CDR3 length: 16 amino acids. Germline V gives CDR1 MNHEY, CDR2 SVGEGT. In DNA, the CDR3 is TGTGCCAGCAGTTCGGCCACTAGCGGGAGTGGCAATGAGCAGTTCTTC. Amino acids: CASSSATSGSGNEQFF.

This clonotype was seen at least ten times. This rearrangement joins TRBV20-1 to TRBJ2-5; D may match TRBD1 or TRBD2 (5 bases each). CDR3 length: 15 amino acids. V dropped 5 bases and J dropped 1 base, with 17 bases sitting between them. Germline assignment: CDR1 DFQATT and CDR2 SNEGSKA (reference sequence). The CDR3 is CSARNRGRIQETQYF. In DNA, the CDR3 is TGCAGTGCTCGAAACCGGGGCAGAATCCAAGAGACCCAGTACTTC.

The V gene is TRBV6-2 or TRBV6-3, the J gene TRBJ1-1; no clear D. CDR1 MNHEY and CDR2 SVGEGT come from the germline V gene. This CDR3 region has 12 residues. Trimming took 6 bases from V and 3 from J, leaving 8 bases between them. The CDR3 sequence is CASSPVYTEAFF. Here the CDR3 DNA reads TGTGCCAGCAGCCCAGTGTACACTGAAGCTTTCTTT.

This clonotype was seen many times. The chain joins TRBV19 to TRBJ2-7, with no clear D. V was pared by 5 bases and J by 6 bases, with 17 bases between. The germline V gene has CDR1 LNHDA and CDR2 SQIVND (reference sequence). The CDR3 length is 14 residues. The CDR3 here is CASSSRTPTPEQYF. The CDR3 DNA reads as TGTGCCAGTAGTTCCCGGACCCCGACTCCCGAGCAGTACTTC. Drawing the rest from reference TRBV19 and TRBJ2-7, the complete variable domain is DGGITQSPKYLFRKEGQNVTLSCEQNLNHDAMYWYRQDPGQGLRLIYYSQIVNDFQKGDIAEGYSVSREKKESFPLTVTSAQKNPTAFYLCASSSRTPTPEQYFGPGTRLTVT.

The J gene is TRBJ2-7, the V gene TRBV6-2 or TRBV6-3; D gene uncertain. Trimming removed 2 bases from V and 3 bases from J, with 14 bases in between. From germline, CDR1 is MNHEY and CDR2 SVGEGT. This CDR3 spans 15 amino acids. CDR3 nucleotides: TGTGCCAGCAGTTACGCGATCGCCCCCCACTACGAGCAGTACTTC. Translation: CASSYAIAPHYEQYF.

Comments on this clonotype: A much larger clone differs from this one at a single base, so this may be a read error. The chain recombines TRBV4-1 with TRBJ2-4; perhaps TRBD2 as D (6 bases). The CDR3 loop spans 17 amino acids. V lost 0 bases and J lost 6, with 18 bases in between. In germline, CDR1 is MGHRA, CDR2 YSYEKL. CDR3 protein: CASSQDNGLEGGNIQYF. Written as DNA, the CDR3 is TGCGCCAGCAGCCAAGATAATGGGCTAGAGGGAGGAAACATTCAGTACTTC.

There are many counts of this clonotype. The chain is built from TRBV18 and TRBJ2-5, with 7 bases matching TRBD1. Unmatched junction bases numbered 6, after V lost 2 bases and J lost 6 bases. The CDR3 contains 14 residues. Germline V lookup: CDR1 KGHSH, CDR2 LQKENI. Here the CDR3 DNA reads TGTGCCAGCTCACCAACAGGGGCGGCAAAGACCCAGTACTTC. Translation: CASSPTGAAKTQYF.

This clonotype showed up just a few times. The chain combines TRBV7-2 with TRBJ2-7, with D perhaps TRBD1 (5 bases). CDR3 length equals 13 residues. Per the germline V gene, CDR1 is SGHTA and CDR2 is FQGNSA. Trimming shortened V by 10 bases and J by 1 base, and 14 bases separated the two germline ends. CDR3 protein: CATSRVFSYEQYF. In DNA form, the CDR3 reads TGTGCCACGTCCAGGGTGTTTTCCTACGAGCAGTACTTC.

This clonotype was counted ten times or more. The rearrangement uses TRBV7-3 and TRBJ2-7; TRBD2 aligns across 7 bases. Losses at the gene ends were 5 bases for V and 4 bases for J; bases not matched to a gene: 5. Germline-derived CDR1 and CDR2 are SGHTA and FQGTGA. The CDR3 length is 13 residues. The CDR3 sequence: CASSLRTSYEQYF. CDR3 in DNA: TGTGCCAGCAGCCTACGGACTAGTTACGAGCAGTACTTC.

At least ten counts were recorded for this clonotype. The rearrangement joins TRBV7-6 to TRBJ2-2, with 11 bases aligning to TRBD2. The trim removed 5 bases at V and 3 bases at J, leaving 8 bases unmatched. The CDR3 totals 17 residues. Germline lookup yields CDR1 SGHVS and CDR2 FNYEAQ. CDR3 amino acids: CASSKGLAGQYTGELFF. The CDR3 DNA reads TGTGCCAGCAGCAAAGGACTAGCGGGCCAATACACCGGGGAGCTGTTTTTT.

This clonotype was counted ten times or more. J is TRBJ1-2 and V is TRBV19; TRBD1 is a possible D gene (5 bases). This CDR3 contains 11 residues. V lost 5 bases and J 6 bases, leaving 7 bases between the germline ends. CDR1 LNHDA and CDR2 SQIVND come from the germline V gene (reference sequence). CDR3 sequence (DNA): TGTGCCAGTAGTGGGGCGGATGGCTACACCTTC. Its protein is CASSGADGYTF. The variable domain in full, completed from reference TRBV19 and TRBJ1-2, reads DGGITQSPKYLFRKEGQNVTLSCEQNLNHDAMYWYRQDPGQGLRLIYYSQIVNDFQKGDIAEGYSVSREKKESFPLTVTSAQKNPTAFYLCASSGADGYTFGSGTRLTVV.

This clonotype was seen ten or more times. The CDR3: CASQRSSTDTQYF. For the CDR3, the DNA is TGTGCCAGCCAGCGGAGTAGCACAGATACGCAGTATTTT. The chain carries TRBV12-3 or TRBV12-4 and TRBJ2-3; perhaps TRBD2 as D (5 bases). The CDR3 is made up of 13 amino acids. With 8 bases removed from V and 0 bases from J, the gap between germline ends came to 9 bases.

This clonotype was counted ten times or more. The chain combines TRBV7-2 with TRBJ2-7, with 7 bases aligning to TRBD1. The CDR3 totals 14 residues. Germline CDR1 is SGHTA and CDR2 is FQGNSA. With 4 bases clipped from V and 5 bases from J, the junction kept 8 bases outside the gene matches. The CDR3 nucleotides read TGTGCCAGCAGCTCCCGGGACAGCCGGCACGAGCAGTACTTC. Its translation: CASSSRDSRHEQYF.

This clonotype was observed a few times. The genes are TRBV12-5 and TRBJ2-1, with TRBD2 matching over 10 bases. The germline CDR1 and CDR2 sequences are LGHNT and FRNRAP. The ends lost 5 bases at V and 9 bases at J; junction bases unmatched: 16. The CDR3 totals 17 residues. The CDR3 region has the DNA TGTGCTAGTGGTCCCACCTCTAGCGGGAGATTTGGTCGTGAGCAGTTCTTC. It specifies CASGPTSSGRFGREQFF.

CDR3 residues: CASSPTGGEQYF. Here the CDR3 DNA reads TGTGCCAGCAGCCCCACCGGAGGCGAGCAGTACTTC. This chain joins TRBV7-9 and TRBJ2-7, with D maybe TRBD2 (5 bases). The CDR3 consists of 12 residues. Trimming took off 5 bases at V and 6 bases at J, with 11 bases between the two ends. Per the germline V gene, CDR1 is SEHNR and CDR2 is FQNEAQ (reference sequence).

This clonotype was counted ten times or more. The chain uses TRBV20-1 and TRBJ2-5, with a possible D match to TRBD1 (6 bases). V lost 7 bases and J 4 bases, leaving 16 bases between the germline ends. The CDR3 extends over 13 amino acids. From germline, CDR1 is DFQATT and CDR2 SNEGSKA (reference sequence). The CDR3 bases are TGCAGTGTTTCGTTACAGGGTGGAGAGACCCAGTACTTC. It is translated as CSVSLQGGETQYF.

The sample holds many counts of this clonotype. This rearrangement joins TRBV7-9 to TRBJ2-7; TRBD2 is a possible D gene (6 bases). V lost 1 base to trimming and J lost 7 bases, with 20 bases between them. CDR1 and CDR2 (germline): SEHNR, FQNEAQ (reference sequence). The CDR3 runs to 16 residues. The CDR3 DNA is TGTGCCAGCAGCTTAGGGCGGAGCGTCTCGGGGGAAGAGCAGTACTTC. Translation: CASSLGRSVSGEEQYF. The whole variable domain, filled in from reference TRBV7-9 and TRBJ2-7, reads DTGVSQNPRHKITKRGQNVTFRCDPISEHNRLYWYRQTLGQGPEFLTYFQNEAQLEKSRLLSDRFSAERPKGSFSTLEIQRTEQGDSAMYLCASSLGRSVSGEEQYFGPGTRLTVT.

This clonotype was recorded many times. V usage is TRBV27 and J usage is TRBJ2-1, with D uncertain. This CDR3 is 15 amino acids long. Trimming cost V 9 bases and J 2 bases, with 17 bases left between them. The germline gives CDR1 MNHEY, CDR2 SMNVEV (reference sequence). This chain's CDR3 is CASRRRPGPYNEQFF. CDR3 DNA sequence: TGTGCCAGTAGACGCCGTCCCGGCCCCTACAATGAGCAGTTCTTC.